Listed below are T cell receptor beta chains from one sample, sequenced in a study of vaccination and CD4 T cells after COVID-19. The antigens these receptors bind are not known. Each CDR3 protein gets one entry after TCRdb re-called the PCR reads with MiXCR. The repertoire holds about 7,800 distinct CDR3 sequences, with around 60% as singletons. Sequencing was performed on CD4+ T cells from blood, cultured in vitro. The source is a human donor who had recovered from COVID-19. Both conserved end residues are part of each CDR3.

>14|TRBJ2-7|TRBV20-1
CSARGVLASYEQYF
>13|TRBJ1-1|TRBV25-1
CASSEFGGTEAFF
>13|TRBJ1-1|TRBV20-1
CSAMGNYLTEAFF
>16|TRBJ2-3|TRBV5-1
CASSQETGARTDTQYF
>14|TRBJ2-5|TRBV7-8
CASSLKDSQETQYF
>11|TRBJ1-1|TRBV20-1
CMTRQGVWAFF
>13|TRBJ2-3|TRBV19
CASSNLVTDTQYF
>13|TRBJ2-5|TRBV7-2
CASSLVYRETQYF
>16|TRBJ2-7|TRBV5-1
CASSLGLAGGIYEQYF
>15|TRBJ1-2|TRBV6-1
CASTRRRQGNYGYTF
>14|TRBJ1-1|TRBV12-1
CASSRRRKNTEAFF
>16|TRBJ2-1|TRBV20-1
CSAREAPGLAYNEQFF
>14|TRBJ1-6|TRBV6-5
CASSYPGVWSPLHF
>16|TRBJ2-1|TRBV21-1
CASSFSTSGGLHEQFF